The source of this T cell receptor (beta chain) is a study of shared clonotypes between healthy human individuals. 200 to 250 ng DNA, tens of thousands of T cell genomes, went into each sorted-subset replicate PCR. This table comes from immunoSEQ multiplex PCR, and its TCRdb copy is limited to in-frame clones, with some not included. The sample contains hundreds of thousands of clones, roughly 94% of which appear only once. Terminally differentiated effector memory CD45RA+ cells were excluded from the naive CD8 cells, which were CD45RO-negative and positively selected for CCR7. After removal of 3 bases from V and 0 bases from J, the junction contained 2 bases not matched to a gene. CDR1 is SGHAT, CDR2 FQNNGV, per germline. This CDR3 contains 18 residues.

The material sequenced was naive CD8+ T cells sorted from blood. The rearrangement joins TRBV11-2 to TRBJ2-1, with 16 bases aligning to TRBD2. The source of this sequence is a man under 40 in good health. The CDR3 reads CASSLGLAGGISYNEQFF. CDR3 in DNA: TGTGCCAGCAGCTTGGGACTAGCGGGAGGGATCTCCTACAATGAGCAGTTCTTC.